One sample yielded the 5 T cell receptor beta chains listed below, sequenced in a study of blood T cell repertoires in COVID-19. Method: immunoSEQ multiplex PCR; TCRdb's copy keeps in-frame clones and lacks some. The sample contains around 130,000 clones, around 84% of which appear only once. The source material was peripheral blood. The receptor source for this set is a man younger than 45 with COVID-19, enrolled during active disease.

V and J are TRBV19 and TRBJ2-3, with 14 bases lining up with TRBD2. There are 18 residues in the CDR3. Germline CDR1 reads LNHDA; CDR2 reads SQIVND (reference sequence). J gave up 0 bases and V 3 bases, and 5 bases lay outside the gene matches. The CDR3 loop is CASSIFRTSGRSTDTQYF. The DNA for the CDR3 is TGTGCCAGTAGTATTTTCAGGACTAGCGGGAGGAGCACAGATACGCAGTATTTT. Filled out from reference TRBV19 and TRBJ2-3, the complete variable domain reads DGGITQSPKYLFRKEGQNVTLSCEQNLNHDAMYWYRQDPGQGLRLIYYSQIVNDFQKGDIAEGYSVSREKKESFPLTVTSAQKNPTAFYLCASSIFRTSGRSTDTQYFGPGTRLTVL.

The V and J genes are TRBV21-1 and TRBJ1-6; the table's D call of TRBD1 was not tested on the DNA. TRBV21-1 is deemed a pseudogene. The CDR3 is made up of 17 amino acids. This CDR3 reads CASSKDQGRQGFSPLHF. CDR3 coding DNA: TGTGCCAGCAGCAAAGATCAAGGGAGACAGGGTTTTTCACCCCTCCACTTT.

The rearrangement joins TRBV3-1 (or the pseudogene TRBV3-2) to TRBJ2-7; the match to TRBD2 covers 16 bases. There are 17 residues in the CDR3. V was clipped by 5 bases and J by 1 base; unmatched bases: 5. Germline-derived CDR1 and CDR2 are LGHDT and YNNKEL (reference sequence). CDR3 DNA sequence: TGTGCCAGCAGCGGCGGGACTAGCGGGGGGGGTTCCTACGAGCAGTACTTC. Its protein is CASSGGTSGGGSYEQYF.

The gene calls are TRBV7-2 and TRBJ2-7; 15 bases align to TRBD2. There are 17 residues in the CDR3. The junction had 12 bases not matched to a gene; V was cut back by 8 bases and J by 4 bases. The germline V gene has CDR1 SGHTA and CDR2 FQGNSA. The CDR3 loop reads CASGGTSGRLRAYEQYF. DNA of the CDR3: TGTGCCAGCGGGGGGACTAGCGGGAGGCTGAGGGCATACGAGCAGTACTTC.

The chain joins TRBV11-2 to TRBJ1-4; D gene unclear. The CDR3 covers 13 residues. V lost 2 bases to trimming and J lost 8 bases, with 9 bases between them. Germline V gene data show CDR1 as SGHAT and CDR2 as FQNNGV. The CDR3 protein is CASSLSFLEKLFF. CDR3 coding DNA: TGTGCCAGCAGCTTAAGTTTTCTAGAAAAACTGTTTTTT. Drawing the rest from reference TRBV11-2 and TRBJ1-4, the complete variable domain is EAGVAQSPRYKIIEKRQSVAFWCNPISGHATLYWYQQILGQGPKLLIQFQNNGVVDDSQLPKDRFSAERLKGVDSTLKIQPAKLEDSAVYLCASSLSFLEKLFFGSGTQLSVL.